The present T cell receptor beta chain was sequenced within a study of memory CD4+ T cells and cytomegalovirus serostatus. Study-wide results and limits: CD4+ memory repertoires contained 67 of 164 reported CMV TCRbeta sequences.

Germline assignment: CDR1 SGHDN and CDR2 FVKESK. The length of the CDR3 is 17 residues. With 0 bases removed from V and 5 bases from J, the gap between germline ends came to 19 bases. Single viable CD3+CD4+CD8-CD45RO+ cells were sorted as the memory CD4+ T cells. TCRdb keeps only in-frame clones here, not all; method: immunoSEQ multiplex PCR. Seen here are tens of thousands of clones, 65% to 80% observed once, and the top ten hold more than 1.1%. A word on this clone: What it binds is unknown.

The sequence was obtained from an adult in good health and CMV-seropositive. V usage is TRBV14 and J usage is TRBJ2-5, with TRBD2 as a possible D gene (7 bases). The sequencing input was memory CD4+ T cells from blood. The CDR3 sequence: CASSQDVGGRAQETQYF. CDR3 sequence (DNA): TGTGCCAGCAGCCAAGACGTAGGGGGGAGGGCCCAGGAGACCCAGTACTTC.